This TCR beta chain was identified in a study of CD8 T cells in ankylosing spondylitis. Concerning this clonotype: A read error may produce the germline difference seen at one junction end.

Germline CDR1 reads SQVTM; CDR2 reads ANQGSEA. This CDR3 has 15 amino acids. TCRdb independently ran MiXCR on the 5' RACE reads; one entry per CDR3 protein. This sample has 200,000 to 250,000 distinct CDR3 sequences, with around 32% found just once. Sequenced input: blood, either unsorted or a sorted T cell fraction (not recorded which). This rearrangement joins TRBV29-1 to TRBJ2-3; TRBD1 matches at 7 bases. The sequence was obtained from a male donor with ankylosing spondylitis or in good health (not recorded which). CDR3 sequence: CGVSGTAKPTDTQYF. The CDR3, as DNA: TGCGGCGTCTCCGGGACAGCAAAACCCACAGATACGCAGTATTTT.